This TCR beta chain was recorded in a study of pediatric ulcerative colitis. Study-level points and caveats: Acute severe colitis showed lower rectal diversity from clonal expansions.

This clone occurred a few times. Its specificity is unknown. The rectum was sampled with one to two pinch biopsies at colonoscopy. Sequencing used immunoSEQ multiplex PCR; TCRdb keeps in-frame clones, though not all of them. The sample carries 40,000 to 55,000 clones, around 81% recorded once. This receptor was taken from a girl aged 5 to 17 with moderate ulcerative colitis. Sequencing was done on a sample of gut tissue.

CDR3 loop: CASSLIVGTDTQYF. CDR3 DNA sequence: TGTGCCAGCAGCTTAATAGTAGGCACAGATACGCAGTATTTT. The chain combines TRBV5-5 with TRBJ2-3; no firm D call. CDR1 is SGHKS and CDR2 is YYEKEE in the germline V gene (reference sequence). The length of the CDR3 is 14 residues. V gave up 2 bases and J gave up 1 base, with 8 bases separating them.